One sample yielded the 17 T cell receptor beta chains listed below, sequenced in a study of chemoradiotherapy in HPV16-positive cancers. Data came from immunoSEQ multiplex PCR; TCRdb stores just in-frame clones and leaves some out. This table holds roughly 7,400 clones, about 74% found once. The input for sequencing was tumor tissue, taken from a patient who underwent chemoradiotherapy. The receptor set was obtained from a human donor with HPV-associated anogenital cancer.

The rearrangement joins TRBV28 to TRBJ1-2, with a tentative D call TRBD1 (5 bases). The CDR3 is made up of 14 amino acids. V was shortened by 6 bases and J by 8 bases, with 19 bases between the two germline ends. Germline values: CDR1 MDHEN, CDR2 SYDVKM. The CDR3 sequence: CASSSSGQSRGYTF. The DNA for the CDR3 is TGTGCCAGCAGCTCATCGGGGCAGTCGAGGGGCTACACCTTC.

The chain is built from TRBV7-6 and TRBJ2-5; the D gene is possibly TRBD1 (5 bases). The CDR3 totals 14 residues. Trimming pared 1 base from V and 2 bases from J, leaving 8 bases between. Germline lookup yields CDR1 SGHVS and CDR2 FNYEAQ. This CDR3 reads CASSLGAGQETQYF. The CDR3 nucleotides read TGTGCCAGCAGCTTAGGGGCAGGGCAAGAGACCCAGTACTTC.

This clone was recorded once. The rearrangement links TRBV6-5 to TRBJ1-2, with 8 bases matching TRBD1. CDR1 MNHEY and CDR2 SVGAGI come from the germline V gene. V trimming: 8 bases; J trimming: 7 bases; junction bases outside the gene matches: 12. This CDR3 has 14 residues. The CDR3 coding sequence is TGTGCCAGCCAAATCAGGGGGCAATATGGTGGCTACACCTTC. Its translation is CASQIRGQYGGYTF.

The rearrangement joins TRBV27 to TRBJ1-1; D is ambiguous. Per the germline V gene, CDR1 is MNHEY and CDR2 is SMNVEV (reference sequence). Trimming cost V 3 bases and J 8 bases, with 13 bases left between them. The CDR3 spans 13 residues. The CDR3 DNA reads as TGTGCCAGCAGTTTGGCCCCCTTTCTCGAAGCTTTCTTT. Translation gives CASSLAPFLEAFF.

The CDR3 DNA reads TGTGCCAGCAGTGTAGGGGGGCAGTTCTTC. As protein: CASSVGGQFF. This sequence joins TRBV2 and TRBJ2-1, with D possibly being TRBD1 (6 bases). CDR3 length equals 10 residues. The V end was cut by 4 bases, the J end by 12 bases, with 7 bases between. From germline, CDR1 is SNHLY and CDR2 FYNNEI.

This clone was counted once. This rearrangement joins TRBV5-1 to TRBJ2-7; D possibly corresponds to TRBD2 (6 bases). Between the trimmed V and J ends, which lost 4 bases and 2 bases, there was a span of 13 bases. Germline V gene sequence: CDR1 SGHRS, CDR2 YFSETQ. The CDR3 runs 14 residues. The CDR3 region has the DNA TGCGCCAGCAGCGCGGGACCCCGCGCCTACGAGCAGTACTTC. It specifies CASSAGPRAYEQYF.

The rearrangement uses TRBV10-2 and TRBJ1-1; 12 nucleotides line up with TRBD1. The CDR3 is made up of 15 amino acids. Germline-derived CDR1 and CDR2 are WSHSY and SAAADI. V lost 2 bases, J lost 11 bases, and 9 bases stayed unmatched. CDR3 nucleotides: TGCGCCAGCAGTGAGGACGGGACAGGGGGCGGCCAGGCTTTCTTT. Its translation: CASSEDGTGGGQAFF.

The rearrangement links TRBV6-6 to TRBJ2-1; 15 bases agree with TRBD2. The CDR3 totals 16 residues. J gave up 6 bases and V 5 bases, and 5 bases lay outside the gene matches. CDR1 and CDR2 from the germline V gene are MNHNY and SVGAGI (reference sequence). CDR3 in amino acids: CASSRTSGGVLNEQFF. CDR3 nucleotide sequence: TGTGCCAGCAGTCGGACTAGCGGGGGGGTCCTCAATGAGCAGTTCTTC.

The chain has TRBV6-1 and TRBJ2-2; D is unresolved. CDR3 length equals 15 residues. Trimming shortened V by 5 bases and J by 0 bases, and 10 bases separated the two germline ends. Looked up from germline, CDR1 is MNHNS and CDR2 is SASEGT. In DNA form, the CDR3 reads TGTGCCAGCAGTATTCGGGCCGCGAACACCGGGGAGCTGTTTTTT. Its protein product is CASSIRAANTGELFF.

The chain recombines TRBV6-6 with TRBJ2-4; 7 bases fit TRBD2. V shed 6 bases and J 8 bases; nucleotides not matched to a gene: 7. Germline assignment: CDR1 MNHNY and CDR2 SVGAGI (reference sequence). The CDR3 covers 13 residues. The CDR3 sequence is CASRKLGGDIQYF. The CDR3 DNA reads TGTGCCAGCAGGAAACTTGGGGGGGACATTCAGTACTTC.

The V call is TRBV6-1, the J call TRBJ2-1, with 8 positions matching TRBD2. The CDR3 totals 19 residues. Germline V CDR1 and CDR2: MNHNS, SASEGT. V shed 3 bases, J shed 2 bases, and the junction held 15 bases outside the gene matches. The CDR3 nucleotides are TGTGCCAGCAGTGATTGTTCCTGGTGTGCGGGGGGACCCTACAATGAGCAGTTCTTC. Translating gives CASSDCSWCAGGPYNEQFF.

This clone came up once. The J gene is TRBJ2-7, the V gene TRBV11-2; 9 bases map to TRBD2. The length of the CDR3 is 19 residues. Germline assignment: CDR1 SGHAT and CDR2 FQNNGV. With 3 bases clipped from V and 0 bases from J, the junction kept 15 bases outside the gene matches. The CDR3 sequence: CASSFPGVAGALSSYEQYF. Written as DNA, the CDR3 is TGTGCCAGCAGCTTCCCTGGTGTAGCGGGGGCTCTCAGCTCCTACGAGCAGTACTTC.

The CDR3 DNA reads TGTGCCAGCAGCTTGAGGGAATGGGCCCCCTATGGCTACACCTTC. Translation: CASSLREWAPYGYTF. The chain employs TRBV5-4 and TRBJ1-2, with no clear D. The CDR3 runs to 15 residues. V lost 1 base and J 4 bases, leaving 14 bases between the germline ends. The V gene's germline CDR1 is SGHNT and CDR2 YYREEE (reference sequence). Based on the CDR3 plus reference TRBV5-4 and TRBJ1-2, the full variable domain is ETGVTQSPTHLIKTRGQQVTLRCSSQSGHNTVSWYQQALGQGPQFIFQYYREEENGRGNFPPRFSGLQFPNYSSELNVNALELDDSALYLCASSLREWAPYGYTFGSGTRLTVV.

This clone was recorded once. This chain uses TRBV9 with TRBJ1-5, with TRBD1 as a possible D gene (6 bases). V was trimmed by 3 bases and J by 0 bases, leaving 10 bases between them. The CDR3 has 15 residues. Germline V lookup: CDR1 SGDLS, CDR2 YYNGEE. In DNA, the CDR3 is TGTGCCAGCAGCGAGGACAGTTATAGCAATCAGCCCCAGCATTTT. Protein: CASSEDSYSNQPQHF. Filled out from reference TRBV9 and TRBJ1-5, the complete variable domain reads DSGVTQTPKHLITATGQRVTLRCSPRSGDLSVYWYQQSLDQGLQFLIQYYNGEERAKGNILERFSAQQFPDLHSELNLSSLELGDSALYFCASSEDSYSNQPQHFGDGTRLSIL.

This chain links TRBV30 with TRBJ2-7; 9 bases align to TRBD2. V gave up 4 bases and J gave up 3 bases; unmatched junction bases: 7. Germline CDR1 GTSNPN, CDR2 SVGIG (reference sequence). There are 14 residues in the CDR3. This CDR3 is CAWIPAGGRYEQYF. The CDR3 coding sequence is TGTGCCTGGATACCTGCGGGGGGGCGCTACGAGCAGTACTTC.

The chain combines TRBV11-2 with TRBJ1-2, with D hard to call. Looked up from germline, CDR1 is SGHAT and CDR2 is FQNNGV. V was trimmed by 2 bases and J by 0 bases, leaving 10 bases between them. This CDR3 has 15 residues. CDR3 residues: CASSLSLSANYGYTF. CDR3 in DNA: TGTGCCAGCAGCTTATCTCTCTCGGCTAACTATGGCTACACCTTC.

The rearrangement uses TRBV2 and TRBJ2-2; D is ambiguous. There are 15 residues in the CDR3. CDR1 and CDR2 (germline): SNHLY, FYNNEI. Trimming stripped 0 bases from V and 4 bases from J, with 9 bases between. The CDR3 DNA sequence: TGTGCCAGCAGTGAAGCGCCGCCAGGCACCGGGGAGCTGTTTTTT. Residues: CASSEAPPGTGELFF.